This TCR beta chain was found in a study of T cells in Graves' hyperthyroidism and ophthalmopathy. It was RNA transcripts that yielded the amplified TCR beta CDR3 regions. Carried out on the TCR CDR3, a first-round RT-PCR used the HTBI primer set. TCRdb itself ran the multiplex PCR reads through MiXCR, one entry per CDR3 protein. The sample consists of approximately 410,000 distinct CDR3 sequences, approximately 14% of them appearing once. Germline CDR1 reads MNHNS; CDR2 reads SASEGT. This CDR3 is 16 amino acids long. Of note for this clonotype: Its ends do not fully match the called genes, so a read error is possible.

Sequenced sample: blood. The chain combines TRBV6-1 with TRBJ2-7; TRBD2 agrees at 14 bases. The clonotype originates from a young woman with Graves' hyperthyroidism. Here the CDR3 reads CASSKAGTSGSYEQYF. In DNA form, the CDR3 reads TGTGCCAGCAGTAAAGCCGGGACTAGCGGGAGTTACGAGCAGTACTTC.